Listed here is a single T cell receptor beta chain. Assay: immunoSEQ multiplex PCR; the TCRdb copy retains only in-frame clones and omits some. This table holds roughly 130,000 clones, 88% found once. The CDR3 consists of 13 residues. V gave up 3 bases and J gave up 2 bases, with 6 bases separating them. The germline gives CDR1 SNHLY, CDR2 FYNNEI. The entry originates in a study of T cell responses to AZD1222 COVID-19 vaccine. The chain employs TRBV2 and TRBJ2-3, with D unclear. Sequencing used peripheral blood, obtained on day 0 of MenACWY control vaccination. The TCR originated in an adult in good health. This CDR3 reads CASSEVATDTQYF. The CDR3 coding sequence is TGTGCCAGCAGTGAGGTGGCCACAGATACGCAGTATTTT.